The entry that follows covers one T cell receptor beta chain sequence. Its antigen is unidentified. This table comes from immunoSEQ multiplex PCR, and its TCRdb copy is limited to in-frame clones, with some not included. The table shows 80,000 to 95,000 clones, with just over 90% occurring only once. CDR3 size: 16 residues. Losses at the gene ends were 0 bases for V and 1 base for J; bases not matched to a gene: 4. Germline V gene lookup returns CDR1 SGDLS and CDR2 YYNGEE. The data derive from a study of graft-versus-host responses after intestinal transplantation. The clonotype originates from a human donor who received an intestinal transplant. The material was unstimulated CD8+ T cells sorted from spleen or lymph node cells, obtained before intestinal transplant. V and J are TRBV9 and TRBJ1-1, with 9 bases matching TRBD1. DNA of the CDR3: TGTGCCAGCAGCGTAGGATCACAGGGGGCGAACACTGAAGCTTTCTTT. Protein sequence: CASSVGSQGANTEAFF.